The present entry profiles one T cell receptor (beta chain) with its context. The data originate from a study of blood T cell repertoires in COVID-19. Study-wide background: The United States, Italy and Spain were the sources of the acute and convalescent COVID-19 samples. From T cells, B-cell-depleted T cells, or PBMCs came the material, which was cDNA or gDNA.

Per the original data handling: Nucleated cell number was recorded as an estimate derived from reference gene primer amplification. Sequencing used immunoSEQ multiplex PCR; TCRdb keeps in-frame clones, though not all of them. Clonal size and the V and J genes are those of that table, whereas D and trimming came from the DNA. The sample records approximately 70,000 clones, 65% to 85% being singletons. This CDR3 region has 15 residues. V gave up 0 bases and J gave up 4 bases, with 12 bases separating them. Germline lookup yields CDR1 KGHSH and CDR2 LQKENI. The clonotype was recovered from a man aged 80 or over with active or convalescent COVID-19. Sequencing input: peripheral blood. This chain connects TRBV18 to TRBJ1-2; a weak D match, TRBD1 (5 bases). The chain's CDR3 is CASSPPQGWRYGYTF. In DNA, the CDR3 is TGTGCCAGCTCACCACCTCAGGGTTGGCGCTATGGCTACACCTTC.